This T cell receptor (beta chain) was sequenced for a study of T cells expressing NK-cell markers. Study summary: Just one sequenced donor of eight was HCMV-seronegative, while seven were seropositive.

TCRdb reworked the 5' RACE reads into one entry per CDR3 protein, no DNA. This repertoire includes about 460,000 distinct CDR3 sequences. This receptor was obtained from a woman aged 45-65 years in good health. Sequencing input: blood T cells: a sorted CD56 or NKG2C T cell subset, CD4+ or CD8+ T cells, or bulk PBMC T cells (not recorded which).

The CDR3 sequence is CASSHSGTSGTQETQYF. The chain uses TRBV7-9 and TRBJ2-5; TCRdb indicates TRBD2, and absent DNA this call remains unverified. Germline V gene sequence: CDR1 SEHNR, CDR2 FQNEAQ (reference sequence). This CDR3 spans 17 amino acids.